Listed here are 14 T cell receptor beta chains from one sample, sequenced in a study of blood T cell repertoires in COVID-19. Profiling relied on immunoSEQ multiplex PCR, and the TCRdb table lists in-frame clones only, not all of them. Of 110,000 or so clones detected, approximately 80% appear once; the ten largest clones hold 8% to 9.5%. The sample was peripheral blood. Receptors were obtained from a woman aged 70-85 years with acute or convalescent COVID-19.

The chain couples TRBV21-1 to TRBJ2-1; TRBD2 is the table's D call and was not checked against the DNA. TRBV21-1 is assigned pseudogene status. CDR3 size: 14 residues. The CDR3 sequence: CASISGSGYNEQFF. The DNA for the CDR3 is TGTGCCAGCATTAGCGGGAGCGGTTACAATGAGCAGTTCTTC.

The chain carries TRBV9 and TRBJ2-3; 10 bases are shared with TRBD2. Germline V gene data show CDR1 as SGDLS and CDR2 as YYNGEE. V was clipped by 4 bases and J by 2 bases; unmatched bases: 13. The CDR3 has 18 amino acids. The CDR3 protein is CASSPTSGFRIATDTQYF. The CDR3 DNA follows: TGTGCCAGCAGCCCGACTAGCGGGTTCCGTATAGCCACAGATACGCAGTATTTT.

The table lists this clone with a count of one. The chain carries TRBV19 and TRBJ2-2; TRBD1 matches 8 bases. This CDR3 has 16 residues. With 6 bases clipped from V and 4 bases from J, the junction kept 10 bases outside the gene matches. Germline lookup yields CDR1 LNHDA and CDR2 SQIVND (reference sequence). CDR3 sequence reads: CASSLWAGGSTGELFF. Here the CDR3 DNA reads TGTGCCAGTAGCCTTTGGGCAGGGGGCTCCACCGGGGAGCTGTTTTTT.

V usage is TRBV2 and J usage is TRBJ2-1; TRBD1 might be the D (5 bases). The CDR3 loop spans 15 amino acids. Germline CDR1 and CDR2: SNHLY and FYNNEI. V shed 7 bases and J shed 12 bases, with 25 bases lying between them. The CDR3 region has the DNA TGTGCCAGCATGAAGGGGCCAGGTACCCCTTTGGTGCAGTTCTTC. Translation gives CASMKGPGTPLVQFF. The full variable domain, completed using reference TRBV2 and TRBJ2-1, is EPEVTQTPSHQVTQMGQEVILRCVPISNHLYFYWYRQILGQKVEFLVSFYNNEISEKSEIFDDQFSVERPDGSNFTLKIRSTKLEDSAMYFCASMKGPGTPLVQFFGPGTRLTVL.

Here the CDR3 reads CASRPTGWNSPLHF. DNA for the CDR3: TGTGCCAGCAGACCGACAGGGTGGAATTCACCCCTCCACTTT. The J gene is TRBJ1-6, the V gene TRBV27; 7 bases map to TRBD1. Germline lookup yields CDR1 MNHEY and CDR2 SMNVEV (reference sequence). The V segment lost 6 bases and the J segment 7 bases; nucleotides outside the gene matches: 6. This CDR3 is built from 14 residues.

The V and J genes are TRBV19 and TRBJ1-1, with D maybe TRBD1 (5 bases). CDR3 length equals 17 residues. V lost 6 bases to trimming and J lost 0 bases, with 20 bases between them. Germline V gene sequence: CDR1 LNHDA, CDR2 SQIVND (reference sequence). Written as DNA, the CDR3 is TGTGCCAGTAGAATCCTCGCGGGGGGAGGAATGAACACTGAAGCTTTCTTT. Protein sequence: CASRILAGGGMNTEAFF.

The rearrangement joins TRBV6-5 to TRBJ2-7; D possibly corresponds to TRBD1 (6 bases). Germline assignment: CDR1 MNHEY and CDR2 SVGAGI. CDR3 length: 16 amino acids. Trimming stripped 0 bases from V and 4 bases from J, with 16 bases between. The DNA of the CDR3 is TGTGCCAGCAGTTACTCTGCAGGGGCGCAAAATTACGAGCAGTACTTC. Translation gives CASSYSAGAQNYEQYF.

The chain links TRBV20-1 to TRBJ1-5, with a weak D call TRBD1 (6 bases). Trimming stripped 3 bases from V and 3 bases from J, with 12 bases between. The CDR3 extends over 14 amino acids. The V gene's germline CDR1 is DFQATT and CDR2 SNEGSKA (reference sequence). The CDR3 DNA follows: TGCAGTGCTAGTCGAGGACAGAACAATCAGCCCCAGCATTTT. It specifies CSASRGQNNQPQHF.

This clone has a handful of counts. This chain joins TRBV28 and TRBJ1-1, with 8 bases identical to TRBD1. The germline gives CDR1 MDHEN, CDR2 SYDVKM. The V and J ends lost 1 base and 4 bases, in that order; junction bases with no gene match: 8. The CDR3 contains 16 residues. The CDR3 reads CASSLSAPGGGTEAFF. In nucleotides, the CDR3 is TGTGCCAGCAGTTTATCAGCCCCAGGGGGCGGCACTGAAGCTTTCTTT.

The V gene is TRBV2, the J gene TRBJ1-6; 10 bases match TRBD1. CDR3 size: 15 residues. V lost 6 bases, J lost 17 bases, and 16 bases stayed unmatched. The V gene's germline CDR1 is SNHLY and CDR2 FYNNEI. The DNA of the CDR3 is TGTGCCAGCAGCCACTCCGGGACAGGGGAGGGTTTATTCCACTTT. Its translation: CASSHSGTGEGLFHF. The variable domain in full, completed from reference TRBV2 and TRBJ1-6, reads EPEVTQTPSHQVTQMGQEVILRCVPISNHLYFYWYRQILGQKVEFLVSFYNNEISEKSEIFDDQFSVERPDGSNFTLKIRSTKLEDSAMYFCASSHSGTGEGLFHFGNGTRLTVT.

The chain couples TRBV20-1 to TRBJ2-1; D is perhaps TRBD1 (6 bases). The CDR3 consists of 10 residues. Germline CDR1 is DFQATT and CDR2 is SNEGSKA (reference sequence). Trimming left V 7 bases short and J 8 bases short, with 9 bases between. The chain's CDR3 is CSVQGYEQFF. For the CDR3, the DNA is TGCAGTGTCCAGGGGTATGAGCAGTTCTTC.

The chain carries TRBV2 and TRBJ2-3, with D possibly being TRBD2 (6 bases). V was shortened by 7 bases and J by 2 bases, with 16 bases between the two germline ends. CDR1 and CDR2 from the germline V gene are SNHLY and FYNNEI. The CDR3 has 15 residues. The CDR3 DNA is TGTGCCAGCATCCCGGGACTGGGCCTCACAGATACGCAGTATTTT. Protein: CASIPGLGLTDTQYF.

This chain's CDR3 is CAIRPGEKFYEQYF. CDR3 coding DNA: TGTGCCATCAGGCCGGGGGAGAAATTCTACGAGCAGTACTTC. The chain is built from TRBV10-3 and TRBJ2-7; TRBD2 is a possible D gene (6 bases). Germline V lookup: CDR1 ENHRY, CDR2 SYGVKD. The CDR3 has 14 amino acids. Trimming shortened V by 6 bases and J by 3 bases, and 15 bases separated the two germline ends.

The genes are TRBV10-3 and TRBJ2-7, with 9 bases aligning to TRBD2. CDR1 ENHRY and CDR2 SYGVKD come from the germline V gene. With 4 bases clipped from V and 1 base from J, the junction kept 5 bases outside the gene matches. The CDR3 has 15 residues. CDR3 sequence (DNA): TGTGCCATCAGTGGGGTGACTAGCGGTTCCTACGAGCAGTACTTC. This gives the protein CAISGVTSGSYEQYF.